The 9 T cell receptor beta chains given below trace back to one sample, sequenced in a study of OX40 agonist ivuxolimab in advanced cancers. Clones were sequenced by immunoSEQ multiplex PCR, and TCRdb holds only the in-frame ones, with some missing. The repertoire holds tens of thousands of clones, with roughly nine tenths as singletons. The sequencing here drew on CD4+ or CD8+ T cells sorted from blood, taken in a trial of the OX40 agonist ivuxolimab. The receptors stem from an adult with an advanced solid tumor such as melanoma, head and neck, liver or kidney cancer.

V is TRBV28 and J is TRBJ1-2, with 7 bases that match TRBD1. This CDR3 has 12 amino acids. From germline, CDR1 is MDHEN and CDR2 SYDVKM. Germline trimming cut 10 bases from V and 8 bases from J; bases unmatched to any gene: 10. The CDR3 DNA sequence: TGTGCCACCCGACAGGGTACTCGAGGCTACACCTTC. It specifies CATRQGTRGYTF.

This chain links TRBV28 with TRBJ2-2; TRBD2 matches at 10 bases. The germline V gene encodes CDR1 MDHEN and CDR2 SYDVKM. This CDR3 is 15 amino acids long. V lost 4 bases, J lost 6 bases, and 5 bases stayed unmatched. CDR3 bases: TGTGCCAGCAGTTCCGGAGGACTAGCGGCCGGGGAGCTGTTTTTT. Its protein product is CASSSGGLAAGELFF.

This chain links TRBV27 with TRBJ2-7; no reliable D call. The ends were cut back, 6 bases at V and 2 bases at J, with 14 bases in the middle. Germline CDR1 MNHEY, CDR2 SMNVEV (reference sequence). The CDR3 consists of 14 residues. The CDR3 loop reads CASSSIGGPYEQYF. The CDR3 region has the DNA TGTGCCAGCAGCTCCATCGGCGGTCCCTACGAGCAGTACTTC.

V and J are TRBV28 and TRBJ2-7; D not certain. Per the germline V gene, CDR1 is MDHEN and CDR2 is SYDVKM. The CDR3 spans 13 residues. The germline V and J ends were trimmed by 7 bases and 5 bases, with 15 bases remaining between them. The CDR3 DNA is TGTGCCAGCACCTTAGGCAGCAGCCACGAGCAGTACTTC. The encoded protein is CASTLGSSHEQYF.

The chain employs TRBV7-2 and TRBJ1-5; D gene unclear. Germline CDR1 is SGHTA and CDR2 is FQGNSA. The CDR3 runs to 13 residues. Trimming pared 1 base from V and 13 bases from J, leaving 14 bases between. The CDR3 DNA follows: TGTGCCAGCAGCTTAGTAGTAGGTCGAGGGCAGCATTTT. Translation: CASSLVVGRGQHF.

This clone occurred once. Here the CDR3 reads CASSFGGSSQETQYF. The CDR3 DNA sequence: TGCGCCAGCAGCTTTGGCGGGAGCTCGCAAGAGACCCAGTACTTC. This chain connects TRBV5-1 to TRBJ2-5; TRBD2 matches at 7 bases. V dropped 2 bases and J dropped 2; count of bases not matched to a gene: 6. The CDR3 is 15 amino acids. Germline V gene sequence: CDR1 SGHRS, CDR2 YFSETQ.

The rearrangement uses TRBV7-9 and TRBJ1-2; D gene ambiguous. The CDR3 consists of 15 residues. Between the trimmed V and J ends, which lost 5 bases and 3 bases, there was a span of 16 bases. Per germline, CDR1 SEHNR and CDR2 FQNEAQ (reference sequence). CDR3 bases: TGTGCCAGCAGCGACGCCGTCGGGAGGGACTATGGCTACACCTTC. This translates into CASSDAVGRDYGYTF.

This chain uses TRBV7-9 with TRBJ1-3; D unclear. The CDR3 totals 15 residues. Germline loops: CDR1 SEHNR, CDR2 FQNEAQ (reference sequence). The V end was cut by 2 bases, the J end by 4 bases, with 12 bases between. This CDR3 reads CASSLLSSFGNTIYF. In DNA, the CDR3 is TGTGCCAGCAGCTTACTTTCCAGCTTCGGAAACACCATATATTTT.

The rearrangement links TRBV6-6 to TRBJ2-1; a possible D gene is TRBD2 (5 bases). The V end was cut by 0 bases, the J end by 8 bases, with 5 bases between. Germline V lookup: CDR1 MNHNY, CDR2 SVGAGI (reference sequence). This CDR3 is 12 amino acids long. The CDR3 DNA reads TGTGCCAGCAGTTACTCGAGGGATGAGCAGTTCTTC. The encoded protein is CASSYSRDEQFF.